A single sample gave rise to the 23 T cell receptor beta chains below, sequenced in a study of CD8 T cells in ankylosing spondylitis. In TCRdb, the 5' RACE reads were re-called with MiXCR into one record per CDR3 protein. In the table there are approximately 35,000 distinct CDR3 sequences, 14% of which are singletons. Sequencing was carried out using blood. All receptors derive from a male donor with ankylosing spondylitis or in good health (not recorded which).

The chain links TRBV5-1 to TRBJ2-3, with 7 bases that match TRBD2. Germline values: CDR1 SGHRS, CDR2 YFSETQ. The V gene end was trimmed by 3 bases and the J gene end by 2 bases; junction bases not matched to a gene: 9. The length of the CDR3 is 16 residues. The CDR3 sequence: CASSSGRTDSTDTQYF. DNA of the CDR3: TGCGCCAGCAGCTCCGGGAGGACTGATTCCACAGATACGCAGTATTTT.

This clonotype has more than one count but fewer than ten. The J gene is TRBJ2-3, the V gene TRBV7-2, with D unresolved. The CDR3 has 12 residues. The V end was cut by 7 bases, the J end by 2 bases, with 7 bases between. Germline values: CDR1 SGHTA, CDR2 FQGNSA. CDR3 nucleotides: TGTGCCAGCAAAGACGACACAGATACGCAGTATTTT. Translation gives CASKDDTDTQYF.

This chain links TRBV6-2 or TRBV6-3 with TRBJ1-2, with a weak D call TRBD1 (5 bases). CDR1 MNHEY and CDR2 SVGEGT come from the germline V gene. The CDR3 is 15 amino acids. V was cut by 2 bases and J by 3 bases, with 13 bases left in between. CDR3 loop: CASSYNQGRDYGYTF. The CDR3 DNA sequence: TGTGCCAGCAGTTACAACCAGGGACGGGACTATGGCTACACCTTC.

The chain links TRBV15 to TRBJ2-3; no reliable D call. V was shortened by 6 bases and J by 1 base, with 8 bases between the two germline ends. CDR1 and CDR2 from the germline V gene are LNHNV and YYDKDF (reference sequence). The CDR3 runs to 13 residues. Written as DNA, the CDR3 is TGTGCCACCAGGGCTACTGGCACAGATACGCAGTATTTT. It yields the protein CATRATGTDTQYF.

This clonotype was detected once. The chain couples TRBV10-3 to TRBJ2-3, with D unresolved. CDR3 size: 13 residues. The germline V and J ends were trimmed by 4 bases and 1 base, with 6 bases remaining between them. CDR1 is ENHRY, CDR2 SYGVKD, per germline. The CDR3 coding sequence is TGTGCCATCAGTGGAGGACGCACAGATACGCAGTATTTT. This translates into CAISGGRTDTQYF.

The chain couples TRBV12-3 or TRBV12-4 to TRBJ2-2; 9 bases are a match to TRBD2. J gave up 1 base and V 6 bases, and 3 bases lay outside the gene matches. This CDR3 contains 15 residues. CDR3 sequence reads: CASRPTSGNTGELFF. The CDR3 DNA reads TGTGCCAGCAGACCGACTAGCGGGAACACCGGGGAGCTGTTTTTT.

In its sample, this clonotype was seen a few times. The rearrangement links TRBV19 to TRBJ2-2, with a possible D match to TRBD2 (6 bases). Germline assignment: CDR1 LNHDA and CDR2 SQIVND (reference sequence). This CDR3 has 13 residues. V was shortened by 10 bases and J by 3 bases, with 12 bases between the two germline ends. CDR3 amino acids: CATQREDTGELFF. The CDR3 region has the DNA TGTGCCACCCAAAGGGAGGACACCGGGGAGCTGTTTTTT.

This clonotype has a handful of counts. This chain uses TRBV7-3 with TRBJ2-1; D unresolved. V dropped 5 bases and J dropped 2 bases, with 10 bases sitting between them. Germline lookup yields CDR1 SGHTA and CDR2 FQGTGA. The CDR3 contains 14 residues. The CDR3: CASSPFGPYNEQFF. The DNA for the CDR3 is TGTGCCAGCAGCCCTTTTGGGCCCTACAATGAGCAGTTCTTC.

This chain connects TRBV24-1 to TRBJ2-1; TRBD1 matches at 8 bases. The V gene end was trimmed by 6 bases and the J gene end by 7 bases; junction bases not matched to a gene: 13. Germline values: CDR1 KGHDR, CDR2 SFDVKD. The CDR3 is 16 amino acids. The CDR3 protein is CATSLGGQGARNEQFF. CDR3 coding DNA: TGTGCCACCAGTCTTGGGGGGCAGGGGGCGAGGAATGAGCAGTTCTTC.

This clonotype came up a few times. This sequence joins TRBV27 and TRBJ2-2, with TRBD2 matching 11 bases. The trim removed 5 bases at V and 6 bases at J, leaving 5 bases unmatched. The CDR3 runs 15 residues. Germline CDR1 reads MNHEY; CDR2 reads SMNVEV (reference sequence). The CDR3 is CASSLAGGGAGELFF. For the CDR3, the DNA is TGTGCCAGCAGTCTAGCGGGAGGAGGAGCCGGGGAGCTGTTTTTT.

This clonotype has a handful of counts. The V and J genes are TRBV7-9 and TRBJ1-1; maybe TRBD1 (5 bases). The germline CDR1 and CDR2 sequences are SEHNR and FQNEAQ (reference sequence). CDR3 length: 15 residues. Trimming took off 1 base at V and 3 bases at J, with 12 bases between the two ends. CDR3 DNA sequence: TGTGCCAGCAGCTTAGTTGGGAAAGGGGACACTGAAGCTTTCTTT. This translates into CASSLVGKGDTEAFF.

V usage is TRBV30 and J usage is TRBJ1-1; 7 positions agree with TRBD1. This CDR3 comprises 11 residues. Germline CDR1 is GTSNPN and CDR2 is SVGIG (reference sequence). With 0 bases clipped from V and 11 bases from J, the junction kept 3 bases outside the gene matches. CDR3 nucleotides: TGTGCCTGGAGTGTTGACAGGGTGGCTTTCTTT. Translated: CAWSVDRVAFF.

There are a few counts of this clonotype. V usage is TRBV12-3 or TRBV12-4 and J usage is TRBJ1-5; 9 positions match TRBD1. This CDR3 spans 15 amino acids. J lost 3 bases, V lost 5 bases, and 5 bases had no gene match. CDR3 DNA: TGTGCCAGCAGTCCCGGGACAGGGATCAATCAGCCCCAGCATTTT. This translates into CASSPGTGINQPQHF.

This chain joins TRBV12-3 or TRBV12-4 and TRBJ1-1, with D unclear. Trimming cost V 3 bases and J 2 bases, with 10 bases left between them. The CDR3 sequence is 14 residues long. The CDR3 DNA follows: TGTGCCAGCAGTTTCGGGCAGCTTAACACTGAAGCTTTCTTT. It yields the protein CASSFGQLNTEAFF.

This clonotype showed up just a few times. V is TRBV12-3 or TRBV12-4 and J is TRBJ2-7; weak D call: TRBD1 (6 bases). The CDR3 is 14 residues long. V lost 5 bases, J lost 4 bases, and 15 bases lay in between. CDR3 DNA sequence: TGTGCCAGCAGTACCAGGGGCGCTGGTTACGAGCAGTACTTC. It codes for CASSTRGAGYEQYF.

The rearrangement joins TRBV9 to TRBJ2-2; 8 bases are shared with TRBD2. There are 16 residues in the CDR3. V gave up 4 bases and J gave up 9 bases; unmatched junction bases: 14. Germline loops: CDR1 SGDLS, CDR2 YYNGEE. The CDR3 DNA follows: TGTGCCAGCAGCCCATCTACCGGGGGGGCTTTATGGGAGCTGTTTTTT. This encodes CASSPSTGGALWELFF.

This clonotype was observed a few times. The chain uses TRBV24-1 and TRBJ2-2; tentatively, D is TRBD2 (5 bases). In germline, CDR1 is KGHDR, CDR2 SFDVKD. Trimming removed 4 bases from V and 6 bases from J, with 11 bases in between. The CDR3 contains 14 residues. CDR3 protein: CATSETGLSGELFF. The CDR3 nucleotides read TGTGCCACCAGTGAAACTGGACTCTCCGGGGAGCTGTTTTTT.

This clonotype has a handful of counts. This rearrangement joins TRBV4-3 to TRBJ2-1; D remains ambiguous. The CDR3 covers 14 residues. Germline CDR1 reads LGHNA; CDR2 reads YSLEER. Trimming removed 1 base from V and 7 bases from J, with 11 bases in between. CDR3 nucleotide sequence: TGCGCCAGCAGCCAAGGCCACGCTAGGAATGAGCAGTTCTTC. Translation gives CASSQGHARNEQFF.

This clonotype was observed a few times. The rearrangement links TRBV11-2 to TRBJ1-4; 7 positions match TRBD1. Germline V gene sequence: CDR1 SGHAT, CDR2 FQNNGV. The CDR3 consists of 15 residues. With 2 bases clipped from V and 7 bases from J, the junction kept 7 bases outside the gene matches. The chain's CDR3 is CASSLSRGEREKLFF. CDR3 DNA: TGTGCCAGCAGCTTATCCAGGGGGGAACGTGAAAAACTGTTTTTT.

This clonotype was found a few times. The chain joins TRBV28 to TRBJ2-2; D gene ambiguous. Germline CDR1 MDHEN, CDR2 SYDVKM. The CDR3 extends over 16 amino acids. V was trimmed by 0 bases and J by 1 base, leaving 9 bases between them. For the CDR3, the DNA is TGTGCCAGCAGTTTATGGGACGGAGTGAACACCGGGGAGCTGTTTTTT. It is translated as CASSLWDGVNTGELFF.

The chain employs TRBV6-5 and TRBJ1-4; 8 bases agree with TRBD1. Trimming cost V 4 bases and J 2 bases; bases outside gene matches: 9. Germline-derived CDR1 and CDR2 are MNHEY and SVGAGI. CDR3 length: 17 residues. The DNA of the CDR3 is TGTGCCAGCAGTTCCGGGACAGGTGATAGGACTAATGAAAAACTGTTTTTT. It specifies CASSSGTGDRTNEKLFF.

This clonotype was recorded at least ten times. Here the CDR3 reads CASSNRETQYF. CDR3 DNA: TGTGCCAGCAGCAACCGAGAGACCCAGTACTTC. The chain recombines TRBV3-1 with TRBJ2-5; D not certain. The CDR3 totals 11 residues. Looked up from germline, CDR1 is LGHDT and CDR2 is YNNKEL (reference sequence). V lost 5 bases and J 4 bases, leaving 5 bases between the germline ends.

The chain uses TRBV6-2 or TRBV6-3 and TRBJ1-2; tentative D call: TRBD1 (5 bases). The ends were cut back, 8 bases at V and 0 bases at J, with 13 bases in the middle. The germline gives CDR1 MNHEY, CDR2 SVGEGT. The CDR3 runs 14 residues. CDR3 sequence reads: CASGNRRTNYGYTF. The CDR3 bases are TGTGCCAGCGGAAACAGGAGGACTAACTATGGCTACACCTTC.